A selection of T cell receptor beta chains follows, all from one sample in a study of blood T cell repertoires in COVID-19. Produced via immunoSEQ multiplex PCR; TCRdb's table is partial and in-frame only. Among about 200,000 clones listed, just under 85% were seen once. Specimen: peripheral blood. Every receptor here comes from a man aged 60 to 69 with COVID-19, enrolled during active disease. CDR3s include the opening cysteine and the closing phenylalanine or tryptophan. A D gene is named only where the DNA matches it firmly. Clone size is given for some rows only: seen once, a few or many times, or a class if the clone is expanded.

abundance	j_gene	v_gene	d_gene	CDR3nt	CDR3aa
NA	TRBJ2-1	TRBV7-9	TRBD2	TGTGCCAGCAGTACCGGGACTAGGGGGGGCAATGAGCAGTTCTTC	CASSTGTRGGNEQFF
once	TRBJ1-5	TRBV27	TRBD1	TGTGCCAGCAGTCCCGGGACAGGTTCCCCTATCCATCAGCCCCAGCATTTT	CASSPGTGSPIHQPQHF
NA	TRBJ2-1	TRBV19	TRBD2	TGTGCCAGTAGTCTACTAGCGGGGTCCTACAATGAGCAGTTCTTC	CASSLLAGSYNEQFF
NA	TRBJ2-5	TRBV27	NA	TGTGCCAGCAGTTTCACCCCCCAGGGCGAAGAGACCCAGTACTTC	CASSFTPQGEETQYF
NA	TRBJ1-1	TRBV28	NA	TGTGCCAGCAGTTCCTTCTCTCGTGAAGCTTTCTTT	CASSSFSREAFF
NA	TRBJ1-4	TRBV7-9	NA	TGTGCCAGCAGCTTAAAGAGCCAAGTTCATGAAAAACTGTTTTTT	CASSLKSQVHEKLFF
NA	TRBJ1-5	TRBV28	NA	TGTGCCAGCAGGTTAGGAAGACAGTCTTATAGCAATCAGCCCCAGCATTTT	CASRLGRQSYSNQPQHF
NA	TRBJ2-1	TRBV6-2/TRBV6-3	TRBD1	TGTGCCAGCAGTAACAACAGGGGGCTAAGGTCCTACAATGAGCAGTTCTTC	CASSNNRGLRSYNEQFF
NA	TRBJ2-2	TRBV19	TRBD2	TGTGCCAGTAGTATCCTTCGCCGGACTAGCGGGAGTGGGGAGCTGTTTTTT	CASSILRRTSGSGELFF
NA	TRBJ2-1	TRBV30	TRBD1	TGTGCCTGGAGGGGCAGGGGGTTTCCCTACAATGAGCAGTTCTTC	CAWRGRGFPYNEQFF
NA	TRBJ1-5	TRBV2	TRBD1	TGTGCCAGCAGTGACAGGGGGCATGGACAGCCCCAGCATTTT	CASSDRGHGQPQHF
NA	TRBJ1-5	TRBV5-5	TRBD1	TGTGCCAGCAGCTTGGAGGGGGCACTAATTCAGCCCCAGCATTTT	CASSLEGALIQPQHF
NA	TRBJ2-1	TRBV29-1	TRBD2	TGCAGCGTTGGAGGGACTACGAACAATGAGCAGTTCTTC	CSVGGTTNNEQFF
NA	TRBJ1-1	TRBV12-3/TRBV12-4	NA	TGTGCCAGCAGCCGGACGGGGGTCACTGAAGCTTTCTTT	CASSRTGVTEAFF
NA	TRBJ1-1	TRBV19	TRBD1	TGTGCCAGTAGTATCCCGGACAGGCGGGTGAACACTGAAGCTTTCTTT	CASSIPDRRVNTEAFF
NA	TRBJ1-1	TRBV2	NA	TGTGCCAGCAGTGAACAGATTTTGAACACTGAAGCTTTCTTT	CASSEQILNTEAFF
once	TRBJ2-7	TRBV19	NA	TGTGCCAGTAGTTTCGGCTACGAGCAGTACTTC	CASSFGYEQYF
NA	TRBJ1-1	TRBV7-2	NA	TGTGCCAGCAGCGACAGAGCGAACACTGAAGCTTTCTTT	CASSDRANTEAFF
NA	TRBJ1-3	TRBV2	TRBD1	TGTGCCAGCAGGGACAGGGCTGGAAACACCATATATTTT	CASRDRAGNTIYF
NA	TRBJ2-3	TRBV3-1/TRBV3-2	TRBD2	TGTGCCAGCAGCCACTTTAGCGGGGGAGGGACAGATACGCAGTATTTT	CASSHFSGGGTDTQYF
NA	TRBJ1-3	TRBV10-2	NA	TGCGCCAGCAGCCAGGGGTCGGCTGGAAACACCATATATTTT	CASSQGSAGNTIYF
NA	TRBJ2-5	TRBV9	TRBD1	TGTGCCAGCAGCGCAACAGGGGCAGAGACCCAGTACTTC	CASSATGAETQYF
NA	TRBJ1-1	TRBV25-1	NA	TGTGCCAGCAGATCCGGGGGAGAAGCTTTCTTT	CASRSGGEAFF
NA	TRBJ2-7	TRBV6-5	NA	TGTGCCAGCAGTACCCCCGGGACACTTTACGAGCAGTACTTC	CASSTPGTLYEQYF
NA	TRBJ2-3	TRBV6-5	NA	TGTGCCAGCAGTTACTCGGGCGCCAGATTAACAGATACGCAGTATTTT	CASSYSGARLTDTQYF
NA	TRBJ1-5	TRBV30	NA	TGTGCCTGGAGTACCTACGGGGGGGGCAATCAGCCCCAGCATTTT	CAWSTYGGGNQPQHF
NA	TRBJ1-5	TRBV7-8	NA	TGTGCCAGCAGCTTAGTTTGGGAGGGTCAGCCCCAGCATTTT	CASSLVWEGQPQHF
NA	TRBJ1-1	TRBV19	NA	TGTGCCAGTAGTATACTTAACACAGCCGGGACATCAGAAGCTTTCTTT	CASSILNTAGTSEAFF